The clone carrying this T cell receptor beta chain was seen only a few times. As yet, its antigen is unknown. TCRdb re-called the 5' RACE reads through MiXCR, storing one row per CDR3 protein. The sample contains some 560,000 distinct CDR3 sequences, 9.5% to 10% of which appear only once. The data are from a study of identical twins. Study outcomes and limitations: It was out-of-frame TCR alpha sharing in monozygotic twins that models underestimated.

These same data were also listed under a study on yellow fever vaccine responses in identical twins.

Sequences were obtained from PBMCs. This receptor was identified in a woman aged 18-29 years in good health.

The DNA of the CDR3 is TGTGCCAGCAGACTCAGGGGAAAAGGGAATGAGCAGTTCTTC. It specifies CASRLRGKGNEQFF. The V and J genes are TRBV13 and TRBJ2-1, with D possibly matching TRBD1 (6 bases). Germline-derived CDR1 and CDR2 are PRHDT and FYEKMQ (reference sequence). The V end was cut by 6 bases, the J end by 7 bases, with 16 bases between. The CDR3 totals 14 residues.